This entry lists 15 T cell receptor beta chains sequenced from one sample in a study of blood T cells in healthy people across ages. Next came a second PCR, run for 7 to 11 cycles, which used a sample-barcoded 5' primer along with a J-beta primer mix. TCRdb recomputed calls from the 5' RACE reads with MiXCR, one row per CDR3 protein. The sample shows over a million distinct CDR3 sequences, 59% of them seen only once. The sequencing sample was made of blood. All receptors come from a man in his late teens or twenties in good health.

This clonotype occurred a few times. The J gene is TRBJ2-1, the V gene TRBV6-2 or TRBV6-3, with D unclear. The germline V gene has CDR1 MNHEY and CDR2 SVGEGT. CDR3 length: 14 amino acids. V was pared by 4 bases and J by 0 bases, with 7 bases between. The CDR3 sequence is CASSSKDSYNEQFF. CDR3 DNA sequence: TGTGCCAGCAGTTCTAAGGACTCCTACAATGAGCAGTTCTTC.

The chain links TRBV28 to TRBJ2-7; no firm D call. CDR3 length: 13 amino acids. V lost 5 bases and J lost 0, with 8 bases in between. Germline values: CDR1 MDHEN, CDR2 SYDVKM. The CDR3 region has the DNA TGTGCCAGCAGTCCCTCTCCCTCCTACGAGCAGTACTTC. Its protein is CASSPSPSYEQYF. Complete variable domain (other parts from reference TRBV28 and TRBJ2-7): DVKVTQSSRYLVKRTGEKVFLECVQDMDHENMFWYRQDPGLGLRLIYFSYDVKMKEKGDIPEGYSVSREKKERFSLILESASTNQTSMYLCASSPSPSYEQYFGPGTRLTVT.

The chain links TRBV20-1 to TRBJ1-6; weak D call: TRBD1 (5 bases). In germline, CDR1 is DFQATT, CDR2 SNEGSKA (reference sequence). The CDR3 contains 14 residues. Trimming left V 5 bases short and J 9 bases short, with 17 bases between. CDR3 residues: CSAPRRGGGSPLHF. The CDR3 DNA is TGCAGTGCTCCGAGGAGGGGAGGAGGTTCACCCCTCCACTTT.

The V gene is TRBV7-9, the J gene TRBJ2-1; 10 positions agree with TRBD1. The CDR3 spans 16 residues. Looked up from germline, CDR1 is SEHNR and CDR2 is FQNEAQ (reference sequence). The V and J ends lost 7 bases and 4 bases, in that order; junction bases with no gene match: 10. The CDR3 DNA reads TGTGCCAGCAAGACGGGACAGGGGAATTCATACAATGAGCAGTTCTTC. Its translation is CASKTGQGNSYNEQFF.

V and J are TRBV10-2 and TRBJ1-5; D is perhaps TRBD1 (6 bases). V was trimmed by 10 bases and J by 1 base, leaving 11 bases between them. Looked up from germline, CDR1 is WSHSY and CDR2 is SAAADI. The CDR3 runs to 13 residues. The CDR3 loop reads CATGDRSNQPQHF. In DNA, the CDR3 is TGCGCCACCGGAGACAGGAGCAATCAGCCCCAGCATTTT.

The chain combines TRBV5-1 with TRBJ2-2; D perhaps matches TRBD1 (5 bases). The CDR3 runs 14 residues. From germline, CDR1 is SGHRS and CDR2 YFSETQ. The V gene lost 4 bases and the J gene lost 5 bases, with 12 bases spanning the gap. CDR3 in DNA: TGCGCCAGCAGCCCTTGGCAGGGAACCGGGGAGCTGTTTTTT. Encoded protein: CASSPWQGTGELFF.

The chain employs TRBV29-1 and TRBJ1-5; 8 nucleotides agree with TRBD1. With V trimmed by 7 bases and J by 1 base, 9 bases remained unmatched. Germline lookup yields CDR1 SQVTM and CDR2 ANQGSEA. This CDR3 has 15 residues. CDR3 in DNA: TGCAGCGCTAGCTCAGGGGGCCAAAGCAATCAGCCCCAGCATTTT. Translated, it gives CSASSGGQSNQPQHF.

This chain connects TRBV29-1 to TRBJ2-3; 7 bases are a match to TRBD1. This CDR3 comprises 14 residues. Germline loops: CDR1 SQVTM, CDR2 ANQGSEA. V was clipped by 5 bases and J by 0 bases; unmatched bases: 5. This CDR3 reads CSVIRTGSTDTQYF. As DNA, the CDR3 is TGCAGCGTTATCAGGACAGGCAGCACAGATACGCAGTATTTT.

This chain uses TRBV11-2 with TRBJ2-4, with D hard to call. Near its end, the DNA agrees better with TRBJ2-5, so the J call may be wrong. The CDR3 is 12 amino acids. CDR1 is SGHAT, CDR2 FQNNGV, per germline. This CDR3 reads CASSLARTTQYF. CDR3 nucleotide sequence: TGTGCCAGCAGCTTAGCGCGGACGACCCAGTACTTC.

The CDR3 protein is CSATPLAPSYEQYF. CDR3 DNA sequence: TGCAGTGCTACACCACTAGCGCCTAGCTACGAGCAGTACTTC. The rearrangement joins TRBV20-1 to TRBJ2-5, with TRBD2 matching 7 bases. The DNA end is a closer match to TRBJ2-7, so the J assignment may be wrong. Germline loops: CDR1 DFQATT, CDR2 SNEGSKA (reference sequence). CDR3 size: 14 residues.

The chain is built from TRBV4-1 and TRBJ2-1; 10 bases fit TRBD2. This CDR3 comprises 13 residues. Trimming cost V 5 bases and J 14 bases; bases outside gene matches: 9. The germline CDR1 and CDR2 sequences are MGHRA and YSYEKL. CDR3 coding DNA: TGCGCCAGCAGCTACGGGACTAGCGAGAGTGAGTTCTTC. Protein product: CASSYGTSESEFF.

This clonotype was detected once. This chain links TRBV3-1 with TRBJ2-7; TRBD1 is a possible D gene (5 bases). V lost 7 bases to trimming and J lost 1 base, with 11 bases between them. The CDR3 extends over 13 amino acids. Germline assignment: CDR1 LGHDT and CDR2 YNNKEL (reference sequence). The CDR3 protein is CASTKDISYEQYF. CDR3 in DNA: TGTGCCAGCACGAAGGACATTTCCTACGAGCAGTACTTC.

The CDR3 loop reads CASSSGPGQGKGYSNQPQHF. As DNA, the CDR3 is TGTGCCAGCAGTTCCGGGCCGGGGCAGGGAAAGGGGTATAGCAATCAGCCCCAGCATTTT. The rearrangement joins TRBV5-6 to TRBJ1-5; D is possibly TRBD1 (5 bases). CDR3 length equals 20 residues. Between the trimmed V and J ends, which lost 5 bases and 0 bases, there was a span of 27 bases. Germline V gene lookup returns CDR1 SGHDT and CDR2 YYEEEE.

This clonotype was seen more than once but under ten times. The J gene is TRBJ2-1, the V gene TRBV11-1, with D perhaps TRBD2 (7 bases). CDR1 and CDR2 (germline): SGHAT, FQDESV (reference sequence). Trimming removed 2 bases at V and 0 bases at J, with 23 bases between. The CDR3 is 20 amino acids. The CDR3 is CASSLPRGASWISSYNEQFF. The CDR3 DNA is TGTGCCAGCAGCTTACCCCGGGGGGCCAGTTGGATAAGCTCCTACAATGAGCAGTTCTTC.

The genes are TRBV7-8 and TRBJ2-7; 7 nucleotides line up with TRBD2. V gave up 5 bases and J gave up 5 bases; unmatched junction bases: 9. Per the germline V gene, CDR1 is SGHVS and CDR2 is FQNEAQ. The CDR3 is 14 residues long. The CDR3 bases are TGTGCCAGCAGCGCTGGGACTACTCTACACGAGCAGTACTTC. This translates into CASSAGTTLHEQYF. The variable domain in full, with the rest retrieved from reference TRBV7-8 and TRBJ2-7, is GAGVSQSPRYKVAKRGQDVALRCDPISGHVSLFWYQQALGQGPEFLTYFQNEAQLDKSGLPSDRFFAERPEGSVSTLKIQRTQQEDSAVYLCASSAGTTLHEQYFGPGTRLTVT.